The source of this T cell receptor (beta chain) is a study of CD8 T cells in Susac syndrome. The sequenced target, TCR beta, came from blood CD8+ and CD4+ T cells. TEMRA cells were FACS-enriched, unlike CD8+ and CD4+ T cells, which were negatively isolated. Reverse transcription of about 0.5 to 1 ug RNA was carried out with random hexamers. Coverage of TCR beta CDR3 amplification by immunoSEQ multiplex PCR extended to 54 Vbeta and 13 Jbeta. One entry per CDR3 protein results from TCRdb running MiXCR on the immunoSEQ multiplex PCR reads. Of 210,000 or so distinct CDR3 sequences listed, about 94% are singletons. The receptor was isolated from a human donor with Susac syndrome. Sequencing was done on a sample of CD4+ T cells from PBMCs.

The CDR3 is CASSLYGQPNTEAFF. Written as DNA, the CDR3 is TGTGCCAGCAGCTTATATGGACAGCCGAACACTGAAGCTTTCTTT. The V call is TRBV11-2, the J call TRBJ1-1; a weak D match, TRBD1 (6 bases). Germline V gene lookup returns CDR1 SGHAT and CDR2 FQNNGV. V was clipped by 2 bases and J by 1 base, with 11 bases between them. The CDR3 is 15 residues long.